Listed below are T cell receptor beta chains from one sample, sequenced in a study of a mutant IDH1 vaccine in newly diagnosed glioma. For these receptors, no antigen is known. Data came from immunoSEQ multiplex PCR; TCRdb stores just in-frame clones and leaves some out. The table includes about 65,000 clones, approximately 85% detected once. Sample: PBMCs, taken from a glioma patient whose treatment included an IDH1 peptide vaccine. These receptors were obtained from a man aged 25-40 years with glioma. The CDR3 runs from the conserved cysteine through the conserved F or W. The D gene is left open where the match is weak. A clone size is listed for some rows: how often the clone was seen (once, few, many), or a class if it is expanded.

TRBV27	NA	TRBJ2-1	TRBD2	TGTGCCAGCAGTCCGCTGTTCGGGGGGGCTTTTTACAATGAGCAGTTCTTC	CASSPLFGGAFYNEQFF
TRBV15	NA	TRBJ1-5	NA	TGTGCCACCAGCAGAGGGTTATCGGGAACCAATCAGCCCCAGCATTTT	CATSRGLSGTNQPQHF
TRBV7-2	NA	TRBJ2-5	TRBD2	TGTGCCAGCAGCTTAGTTCAGCGGGGGGCCGAGGAGACCCAGTACTTC	CASSLVQRGAEETQYF
TRBV10-3	NA	TRBJ2-7	NA	TGTGCTGTAGGGAGCAGCTCCTACGAGCAGTACTTC	CAVGSSSYEQYF
TRBV18	NA	TRBJ2-3	NA	TGTGCCAGCTCACCACCTGAGATACCTAGCACAGATACGCAGTATTTT	CASSPPEIPSTDTQYF
TRBV19	NA	TRBJ1-6	TRBD1	TGTGCCAGTAGTGTGACAGGGGGCCGGGTTAATTCACCCCTCCACTTT	CASSVTGGRVNSPLHF
TRBV30	NA	TRBJ1-6	NA	TGTGCCTGGACTTACCGGACGGCTTATAATTCACCCCTCCACTTT	CAWTYRTAYNSPLHF
TRBV12-5	NA	TRBJ2-3	NA	TGTGCTAGTGGTTTGGTATTGAGGGGGGGCGTCATCCGGGAGCACGATTCACAGGAGGATACGCAGTATTTT	CASGLVLRGGVIREHDSQEDTQYF
TRBV5-4	NA	TRBJ2-7	NA	TGTGCCAGCAGCCCCGGAGACCCCAACTCCTACGAGCAGTACTTC	CASSPGDPNSYEQYF
TRBV5-1	NA	TRBJ1-1	TRBD1	TGCGCCAGCAGCTTGGAGACCGGGACAGGGAACACTGAAGCTTTCTTT	CASSLETGTGNTEAFF
TRBV10-3	NA	TRBJ2-1	NA	TGTGCCATTAGGAACGTGGGGAACAATGAGCAGTTCTTC	CAIRNVGNNEQFF
TRBV5-6	NA	TRBJ2-1	NA	TGTGCCAGCAGTTCCGGAGTTGGGGATGAGCAGTTCTTC	CASSSGVGDEQFF
TRBV7-9	NA	TRBJ1-2	TRBD1	TGTGCCAGCAGCTTAGCGGACACTTACTGGGACAGGGGAGGTTATGGCTACACCTTC	CASSLADTYWDRGGYGYTF
TRBV5-1	NA	TRBJ1-1	NA	TGTGCCAGCAGCTCCGGGACAAAGAACACTGAAGCTTTCTTT	CASSSGTKNTEAFF
TRBV25-1	NA	TRBJ2-2	TRBD1	TGTGCCAGCAGTGGGAACAGGGGGCGTATGTTTACCGGGGAGCTGTTTTTT	CASSGNRGRMFTGELFF
TRBV6-6	NA	TRBJ1-5	NA	TGTGCCAGCAGTTACGAGGGCAACAATCAGCCCCAGCATTTT	CASSYEGNNQPQHF
TRBV18	NA	TRBJ2-7	TRBD1	TGTGCCAGCTCACGGGACAGGGTAACCTTATACGAGCAGTACTTC	CASSRDRVTLYEQYF
TRBV29-1	few	TRBJ1-1	NA	TGCAGCGTTGAAGGGGCTGCAGGTCCCCAGAGCGAAGCTTTCTTT	CSVEGAAGPQSEAFF
TRBV2	NA	TRBJ2-1	TRBD2	TGTGCCAGCAGCTATGTAGCGGGGGTATACAATGAGCAGTTCTTC	CASSYVAGVYNEQFF
TRBV5-1	NA	TRBJ2-5	NA	TGCGCCAGCAGCTTGGAAATACTAGAGACCCAGTACTTC	CASSLEILETQYF
TRBV15	NA	TRBJ2-7	TRBD1	TGTGCCACCAGCAGAGGAGGACAGGGCCACGAGCAGTACTTC	CATSRGGQGHEQYF
TRBV5-4	few	TRBJ1-4	NA	TGTGCCAGCAGCTTGGAACCCAGTGAAAAACTGTTTTTT	CASSLEPSEKLFF
TRBV7-9	NA	TRBJ2-2	TRBD1	TGTGCCAGCAGCCTACCCGGGACAGCGAACACCGGGGAGCTGTTTTTT	CASSLPGTANTGELFF